What follows are 2 T cell receptor beta chains derived from one specimen sequenced in a study of neurological immune-mediated disorders. TCRdb analysed the 5' RACE reads with MiXCR anew, one entry per CDR3 protein. The data show tens of thousands of distinct CDR3 sequences, roughly 6.9% seen once. The source material was CD4+ T cells from blood. The receptor set was obtained from a man aged 45-60 years in good health.

The sample holds many counts of this clonotype. V and J are TRBV7-2 and TRBJ2-7; tentatively, D is TRBD1 or TRBD2 (5 bases each). V lost 2 bases and J lost 5, with 22 bases in between. This CDR3 comprises 17 residues. Germline V gives CDR1 SGHTA, CDR2 FQGNSA. The CDR3 is CASSLPMGRRGFHEQYF. The CDR3 bases are TGTGCCAGCAGCTTACCCATGGGACGCCGGGGCTTCCACGAGCAGTACTTC. Looking up the rest from reference TRBV7-2 and TRBJ2-7 gives the full variable domain: GAGVSQSPSNKVTEKGKDVELRCDPISGHTALYWYRQSLGQGLEFLIYFQGNSAPDKSGLPSDRFSAERTGGSVSTLTIQRTQQEDSAVYLCASSLPMGRRGFHEQYFGPGTRLTVT.

There are many counts of this clonotype. The chain carries TRBV7-9 and TRBJ1-4, with D perhaps TRBD1 (5 bases). The CDR3 loop spans 14 amino acids. V shed 3 bases and J shed 6 bases, with 11 bases lying between them. Per germline, CDR1 SEHNR and CDR2 FQNEAQ (reference sequence). The CDR3 here is CASSFTGGDEKLFF. As DNA, the CDR3 is TGTGCCAGCAGCTTCACCGGGGGGGATGAAAAACTGTTTTTT. Full variable domain (remainder filled in from reference TRBV7-9 and TRBJ1-4): DTGVSQNPRHKITKRGQNVTFRCDPISEHNRLYWYRQTLGQGPEFLTYFQNEAQLEKSRLLSDRFSAERPKGSFSTLEIQRTEQGDSAMYLCASSFTGGDEKLFFGSGTQLSVL.